This T cell receptor beta chain was found in a study of blood T cell repertoires in COVID-19. Study-level background: Acute and convalescent COVID-19 samples came from the United States, Italy and Spain.

This table comes from immunoSEQ multiplex PCR, and its TCRdb copy is limited to in-frame clones, with some not included. The sample lists tens of thousands of clones, approximately 91% occurring once. V lost 5 bases and J lost 3; bases outside the gene matches: 12. The CDR3 is 16 amino acids. Germline V lookup: CDR1 SGHTA, CDR2 FQGTGA. The sequencing input was peripheral blood. The chain carries TRBV7-3 and TRBJ2-7; 8 bases align to TRBD2. The TCR sequence derives from a woman aged 70-85 years with active COVID-19. The CDR3 sequence is CASSPDGGTRVYEQYF. CDR3 bases: TGTGCCAGCAGCCCTGACGGGGGGACTAGGGTCTACGAGCAGTACTTC.